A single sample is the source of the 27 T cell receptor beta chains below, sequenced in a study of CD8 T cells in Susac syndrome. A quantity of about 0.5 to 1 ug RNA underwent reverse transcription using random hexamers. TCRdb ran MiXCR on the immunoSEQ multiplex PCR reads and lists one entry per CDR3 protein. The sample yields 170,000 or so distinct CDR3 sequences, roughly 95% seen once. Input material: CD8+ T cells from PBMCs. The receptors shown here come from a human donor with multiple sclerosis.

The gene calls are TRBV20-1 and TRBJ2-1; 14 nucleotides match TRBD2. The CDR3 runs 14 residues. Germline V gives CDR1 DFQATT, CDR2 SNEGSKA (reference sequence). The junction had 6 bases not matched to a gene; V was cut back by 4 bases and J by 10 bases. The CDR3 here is CSATPGLAGEEQFF. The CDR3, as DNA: TGCAGTGCTACCCCGGGACTAGCGGGAGAAGAGCAGTTCTTC.

Here the CDR3 reads CASSRLRGIEKELFF. CDR3 DNA sequence: TGTGCCAGCAGTCGATTAAGGGGCATTGAAAAGGAACTGTTTTTT. This chain uses TRBV12-3 or TRBV12-4 with TRBJ1-4; maybe TRBD1 (5 bases). This CDR3 spans 15 amino acids. Between the trimmed V and J ends, which lost 5 bases and 12 bases, there was a span of 22 bases.

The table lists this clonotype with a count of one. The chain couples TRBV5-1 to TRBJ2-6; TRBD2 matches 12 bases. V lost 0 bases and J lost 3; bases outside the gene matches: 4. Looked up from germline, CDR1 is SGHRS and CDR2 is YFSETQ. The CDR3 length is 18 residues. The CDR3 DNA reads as TGCGCCAGCAGCTTGGCGCTAGCGGGAGGGCATGGGGCCAACGTCCTGACTTTC. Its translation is CASSLALAGGHGANVLTF.

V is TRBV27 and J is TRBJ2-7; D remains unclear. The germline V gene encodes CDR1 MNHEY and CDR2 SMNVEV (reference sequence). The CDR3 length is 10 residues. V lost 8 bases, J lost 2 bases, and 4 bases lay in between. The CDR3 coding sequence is TGTGCCAGCGGGACCTACGAGCAGTACTTC. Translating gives CASGTYEQYF.

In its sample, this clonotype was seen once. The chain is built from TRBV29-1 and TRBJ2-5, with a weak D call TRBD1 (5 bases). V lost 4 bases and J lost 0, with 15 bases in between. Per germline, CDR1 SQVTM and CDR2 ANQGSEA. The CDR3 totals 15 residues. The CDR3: CSVGGLKADQETQYF. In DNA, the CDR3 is TGCAGCGTTGGGGGCCTTAAGGCAGACCAAGAGACCCAGTACTTC. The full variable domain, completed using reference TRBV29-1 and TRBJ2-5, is SAVISQKPSRDICQRGTSLTIQCQVDSQVTMMFWYRQQPGQSLTLIATANQGSEATYESGFVIDKFPISRPNLTFSTLTVSNMSPEDSSIYLCSVGGLKADQETQYFGPGTRLLVL.

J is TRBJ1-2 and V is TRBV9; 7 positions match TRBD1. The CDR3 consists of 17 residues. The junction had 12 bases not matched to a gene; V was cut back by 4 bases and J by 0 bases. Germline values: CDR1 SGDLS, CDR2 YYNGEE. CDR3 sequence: CASSLSRTGQANYGYTF. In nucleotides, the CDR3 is TGTGCCAGCAGCTTAAGTCGTACAGGACAGGCTAACTATGGCTACACCTTC.

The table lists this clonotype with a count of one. In nucleotides, the CDR3 is TGTGCCAGCAGCGTAGTAGGGCCCACCGGGGAGCTGTTTTTT. This codes for CASSVVGPTGELFF. The chain employs TRBV9 and TRBJ2-2, with no clear D. Looked up from germline, CDR1 is SGDLS and CDR2 is YYNGEE. The ends were cut back, 0 bases at V and 4 bases at J, with 7 bases in the middle. The CDR3 runs 14 residues.

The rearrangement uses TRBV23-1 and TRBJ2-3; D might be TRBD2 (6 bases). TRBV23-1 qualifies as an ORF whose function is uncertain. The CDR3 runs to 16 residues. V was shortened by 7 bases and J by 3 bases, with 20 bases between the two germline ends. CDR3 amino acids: CASTPHRQGGTDTQYF. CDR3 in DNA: TGCGCCAGCACTCCCCACCGCCAGGGAGGTACAGATACGCAGTATTTT.

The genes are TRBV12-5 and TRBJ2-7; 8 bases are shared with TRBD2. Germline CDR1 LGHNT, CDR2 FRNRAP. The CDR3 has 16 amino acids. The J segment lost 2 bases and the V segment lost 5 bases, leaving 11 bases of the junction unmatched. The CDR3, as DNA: TGTGCTAGTGGTGTAATAGCGGGACGGCCCCCCTACGAGCAGTACTTC. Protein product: CASGVIAGRPPYEQYF.

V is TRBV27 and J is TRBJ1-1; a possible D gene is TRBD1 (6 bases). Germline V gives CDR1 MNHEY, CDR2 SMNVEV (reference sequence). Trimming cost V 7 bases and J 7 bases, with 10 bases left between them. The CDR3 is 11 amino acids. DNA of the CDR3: TGTGCCAGCAAAGGGACACTTGAAGCTTTCTTT. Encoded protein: CASKGTLEAFF.

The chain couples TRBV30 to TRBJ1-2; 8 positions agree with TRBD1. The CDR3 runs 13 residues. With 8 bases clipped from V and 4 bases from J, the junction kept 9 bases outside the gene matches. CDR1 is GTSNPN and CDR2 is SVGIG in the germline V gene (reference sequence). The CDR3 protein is CARRTGISYGYTF. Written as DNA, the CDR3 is TGTGCCCGACGGACAGGGATTTCCTATGGCTACACCTTC.

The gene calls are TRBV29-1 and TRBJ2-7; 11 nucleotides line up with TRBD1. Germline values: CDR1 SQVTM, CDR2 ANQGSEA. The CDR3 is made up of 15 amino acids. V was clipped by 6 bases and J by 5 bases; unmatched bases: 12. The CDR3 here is CSVPKEDRGLDEQYF. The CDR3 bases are TGCAGCGTCCCCAAGGAGGACAGGGGGCTCGACGAGCAGTACTTC.

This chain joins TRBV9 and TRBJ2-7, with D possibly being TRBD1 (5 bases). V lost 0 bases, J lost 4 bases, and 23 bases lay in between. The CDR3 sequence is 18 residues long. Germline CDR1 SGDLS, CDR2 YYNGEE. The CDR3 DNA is TGTGCCAGCAGCGTAGGGAACAGGATATACGGAGACACATACGAGCAGTACTTC. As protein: CASSVGNRIYGDTYEQYF.

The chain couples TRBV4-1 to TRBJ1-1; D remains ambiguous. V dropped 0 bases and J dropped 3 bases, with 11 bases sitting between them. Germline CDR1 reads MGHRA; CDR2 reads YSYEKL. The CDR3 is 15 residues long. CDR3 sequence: CASSQDPLSDTEAFF. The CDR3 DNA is TGCGCCAGCAGCCAAGATCCACTATCGGACACTGAAGCTTTCTTT.

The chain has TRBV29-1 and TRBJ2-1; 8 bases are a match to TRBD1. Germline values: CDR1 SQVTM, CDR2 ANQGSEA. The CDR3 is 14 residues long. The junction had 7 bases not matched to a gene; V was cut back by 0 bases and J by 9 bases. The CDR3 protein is CSVEDLLTGGEQFF. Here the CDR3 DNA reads TGCAGCGTTGAAGATCTACTCACAGGGGGTGAGCAGTTCTTC.

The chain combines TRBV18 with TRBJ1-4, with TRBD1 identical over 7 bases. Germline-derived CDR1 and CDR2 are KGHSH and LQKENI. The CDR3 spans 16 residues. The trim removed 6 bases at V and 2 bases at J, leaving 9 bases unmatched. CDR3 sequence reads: CASSPTGRYTNEKLFF. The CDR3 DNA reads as TGTGCCAGCTCGCCGACAGGGAGATACACTAATGAAAAACTGTTTTTT.

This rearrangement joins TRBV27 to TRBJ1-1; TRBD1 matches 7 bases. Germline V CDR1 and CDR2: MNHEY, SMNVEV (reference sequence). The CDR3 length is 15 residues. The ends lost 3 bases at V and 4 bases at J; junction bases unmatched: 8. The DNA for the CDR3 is TGTGCCAGCAGTTTTGGGCGACAGGGCGGCACTGAAGCTTTCTTT. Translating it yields CASSFGRQGGTEAFF.

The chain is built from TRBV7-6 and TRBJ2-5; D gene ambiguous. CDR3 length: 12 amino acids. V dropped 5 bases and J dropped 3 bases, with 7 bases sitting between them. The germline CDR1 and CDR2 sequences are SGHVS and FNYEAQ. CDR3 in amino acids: CASSSFEETQYF. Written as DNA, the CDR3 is TGTGCCAGCAGCAGTTTCGAAGAGACCCAGTACTTC.

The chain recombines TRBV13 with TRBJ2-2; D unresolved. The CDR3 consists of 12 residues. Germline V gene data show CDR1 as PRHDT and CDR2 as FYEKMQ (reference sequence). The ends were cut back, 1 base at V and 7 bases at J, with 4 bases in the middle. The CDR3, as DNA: TGTGCCAGCAGCTTAGAAGTCGGGGAGCTGTTTTTT. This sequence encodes CASSLEVGELFF.

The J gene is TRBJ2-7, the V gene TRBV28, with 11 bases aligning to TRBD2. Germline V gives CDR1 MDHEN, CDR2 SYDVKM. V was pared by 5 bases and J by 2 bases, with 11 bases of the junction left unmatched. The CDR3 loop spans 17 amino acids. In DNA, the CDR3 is TGTGCCAGCAGTAGCACCGGGACTAGCGGCATTCCCTACGAGCAGTACTTC. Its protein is CASSSTGTSGIPYEQYF.

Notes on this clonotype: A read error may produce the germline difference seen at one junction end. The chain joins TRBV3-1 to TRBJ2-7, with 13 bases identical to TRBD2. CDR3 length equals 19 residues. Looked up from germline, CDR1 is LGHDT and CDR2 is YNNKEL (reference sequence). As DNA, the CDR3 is TGTGCCAGCAGTCAAGATGGGACTAGCGGGATAGTAGAGGGTGACGAGCAGTACTTC. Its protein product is CASSQDGTSGIVEGDEQYF.

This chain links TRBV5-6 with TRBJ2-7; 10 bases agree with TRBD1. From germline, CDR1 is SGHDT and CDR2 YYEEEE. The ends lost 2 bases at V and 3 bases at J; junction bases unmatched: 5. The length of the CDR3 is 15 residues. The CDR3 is CASSFRDRGRYEQYF. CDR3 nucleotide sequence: TGTGCCAGCAGCTTCCGGGACAGGGGACGCTACGAGCAGTACTTC.

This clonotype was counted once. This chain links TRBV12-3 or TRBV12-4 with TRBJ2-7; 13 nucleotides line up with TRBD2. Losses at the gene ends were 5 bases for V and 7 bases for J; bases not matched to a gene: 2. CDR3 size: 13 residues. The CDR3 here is CASSGLAGDEQYF. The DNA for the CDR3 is TGTGCCAGCAGTGGACTAGCGGGAGATGAGCAGTACTTC.

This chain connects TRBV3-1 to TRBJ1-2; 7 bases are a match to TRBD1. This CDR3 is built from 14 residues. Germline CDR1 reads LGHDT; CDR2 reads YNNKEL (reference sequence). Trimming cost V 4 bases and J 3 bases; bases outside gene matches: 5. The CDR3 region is CASSPGQVYYGYTF. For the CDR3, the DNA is TGTGCCAGCAGCCCTGGACAGGTTTACTATGGCTACACCTTC.

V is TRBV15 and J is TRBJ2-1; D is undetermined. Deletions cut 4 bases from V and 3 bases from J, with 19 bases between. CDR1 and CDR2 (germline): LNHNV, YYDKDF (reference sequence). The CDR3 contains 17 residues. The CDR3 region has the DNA TGTGCCACCAGCACCCACCGGTGGCTGGCGGACTACAATGAGCAGTTCTTC. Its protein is CATSTHRWLADYNEQFF.

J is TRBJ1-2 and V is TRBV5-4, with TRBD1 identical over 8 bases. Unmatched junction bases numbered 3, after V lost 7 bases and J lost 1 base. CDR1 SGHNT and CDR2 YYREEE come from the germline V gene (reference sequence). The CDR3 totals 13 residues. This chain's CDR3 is CASRTGHNYGYTF. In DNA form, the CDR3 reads TGTGCCAGCCGGACAGGGCATAACTATGGCTACACCTTC.

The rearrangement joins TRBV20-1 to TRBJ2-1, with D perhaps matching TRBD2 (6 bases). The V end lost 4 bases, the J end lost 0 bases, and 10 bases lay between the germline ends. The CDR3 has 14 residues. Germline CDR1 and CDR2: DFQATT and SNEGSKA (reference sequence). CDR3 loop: CSATGLHSYNEQFF. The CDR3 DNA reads TGCAGTGCTACTGGACTACACTCCTACAATGAGCAGTTCTTC.